The entry that follows covers one T cell receptor beta chain sequence. Its antigen remains unknown. This specimen belongs to a study of T cell responses to AZD1222 COVID-19 vaccine. Across the study: Doses given second, at about 4 or about 12 weeks, were pooled. Study-level points and caveats: Of the AZD1222 recipients, only six were seropositive at baseline. Reportedly, close to half of spike-specific TCRs are directed against unmutated variant regions. Donors were largely white British and mainly female; clonal diversity was possibly underestimated.

Sequenced by immunoSEQ multiplex PCR; TCRdb stores in-frame clones only, minus some. The sample includes some 86,000 clones, about 72% seen only once; the top ten take around 21%. Germline CDR1 LGHDT, CDR2 YNNKEL (reference sequence). The CDR3 is made up of 15 amino acids. V lost 2 bases and J lost 5; bases outside the gene matches: 7. Sequencing was performed on peripheral blood, taken on day 0 of AZD1222 vaccination. The rearrangement joins TRBV3-1 (or the pseudogene TRBV3-2) to TRBJ1-2; the match to TRBD1 covers 8 bases. The TCR originated in an adult in good health. In nucleotides, the CDR3 is TGTGCCAGCAGCCAATTCTCCGGGACAGGTTATGGCTACACCTTC. Its protein is CASSQFSGTGYGYTF.